This TCR beta chain originates from a study of T cell repertoires in cytomegalovirus infection (dated by TCRdb to between 2018 and 2021). With respect to the entire study: The peptide stimulations were aimed at well-studied HLA-B-restricted epitopes as well as recently identified HLA-C-restricted CMV epitopes, whose presentation resists viral immunomodulation. The HLA type of each donor mattered for the analysis, because public TCR beta signatures pointed to carriage of CMV infection along with the matching HLA type. The full study reports these points: Carriers of CMV infection plus the relevant HLA type were discriminated by the cumulative frequency of public TCR beta family members in the study cohort and in an independent roughly 350-donor cohort. In the ex vivo response, HLA-C-restricted CMV-specific TCR beta clonotypes were dominant, and in two of eight donors the single most frequent clonotype came from this HLA-C-restricted group.

The CDR3 has 16 amino acids, counting the end cysteine and phenylalanine. The CDR3 DNA has 48 bases and is translated from base 1. CDR1 SGHTA and CDR2 FQGNSA are derived from the germline V gene. V lost 4 bases and J lost 5 bases, and the count of bases not matched to a germline gene is 11. On this clonotype: What antigen it recognizes has not been identified. No per-base quality is available; no much larger clone lies one base away.

The treatment or condition label of this sample denotes: in vitro stimulation with specific CMV peptide epitopes to enrich CMV-specific T cells. Sequencing used an Illumina HiSeq 1500. TCRdb reworked the public reads: Q25 trimming with fastp, MiXCR clone assembly, productive beta chains retained. Rows are combined by CDR3 protein, so each entry shows the most common genes and DNA. This sample is represented by about 27,000 distinct CDR3 sequences; around 19% of them were singletons. Together, the top ten hold approximately 78% of the sample. The receptor was derived from a human donor in good health (CMV status not recorded). Some clones in this sample may be carry-over from other donors' samples. The material sequenced was CD8+ T cells from cultured PBMCs, taken from culture after CMV antigen stimulation. This sequence uses TRBV7-2 and TRBJ2-3; 8 junctional bases match TRBD2. The DNA is as follows: TGTGCCAGCAGCTCGTGGAGCGGGGGAGGGCGAGATACGCAGTATTTT. This sequence encodes CASSSWSGGGRDTQYF.